A selection of T cell receptor beta chains follows, all from one sample in a study of T cell repertoires in cytomegalovirus infection. Using its own MiXCR run on the reads, TCRdb lists one record per CDR3 protein. The sample yields about 900,000 distinct CDR3 sequences, roughly a third seen once. Antigen specificity for these receptors is unknown. Sequencing used cultured CD8+ T cells from PBMCs, obtained from culture after CMV antigen stimulation. These receptors were taken from a human donor in good health (CMV status not recorded). Some clones in this sample may be carry-over from other donors' samples. The CDR3 runs from the conserved cysteine through the conserved F or W. The D gene is left open where the match is weak. Some rows have no size entry. The others give once, few or many, or a class for an expanded clone.

J gene,clone size,V gene,D gene,CDR3 DNA,CDR3 protein
TRBJ2-6,few,TRBV5-1,TRBD1,TGCGCCAGCAGCTTGGCCGGGACAGGGGGCAGCTCTGGGGCCAACGTCCTGACTTTC,CASSLAGTGGSSGANVLTF
TRBJ1-5,many,TRBV7-8,NA,TGTGCCAGCAGCCCCGAAGGGGGTGGTCAGCCCCAGCATTTT,CASSPEGGGQPQHF
TRBJ2-1,few,TRBV6-6,NA,TGTGCCAGCAGTTACAGGTCCCAGAGCTCCTACAATGAGCAGTTCTTC,CASSYRSQSSYNEQFF
TRBJ1-2,few,TRBV27,TRBD1,TGTGCCAGCAGTTTTGGGACAGGGCCTAACTATGGCTACACCTTC,CASSFGTGPNYGYTF
TRBJ2-1,medium-sized,TRBV7-8,NA,TGTGCCAGCAGCTTAGCTCCCCCCCCTAATGAGCAGTTCTTC,CASSLAPPPNEQFF
TRBJ2-1,few,TRBV19,NA,TGTGCCAGTAGTCCTAGGGCATACATAACAAACAATGAGCAGTTCTTC,CASSPRAYITNNEQFF
TRBJ1-1,NA,TRBV5-1,NA,TGCGCCAGTAGCGCCCCCTCACAGGTGAACACTGAAGCTTTCTTT,CASSAPSQVNTEAFF
TRBJ2-5,few,TRBV12-3/TRBV12-4,NA,TGTGCCAGCAGGATGGACACTTCCCAGGCCCAGTACTTC,CASRMDTSQAQYF
TRBJ2-1,few,TRBV27,TRBD2,TGTGCCAGCAGTTTCGGACTAGCGGGGAATTCCTACAATGAGCAGTTCTTC,CASSFGLAGNSYNEQFF
TRBJ2-2,NA,TRBV7-9,NA,TGTGCCAGCAGCGGTCTGGCCGGAGTTACCGGGGAGCTGTTTTTT,CASSGLAGVTGELFF
TRBJ2-5,NA,TRBV6-8,TRBD2,TGTGCCAGCAGCCTCGGGCGGGGGGGCCTCGAGACCCAGTACTTC,CASSLGRGGLETQYF
TRBJ2-3,NA,TRBV7-6,TRBD2,TGTGCCAGCAGCATAGCGGGGGGGGAGACAGATACGCAGTATTTT,CASSIAGGETDTQYF
TRBJ2-7,many,TRBV6-1,NA,TGTGCCAGCAGTCTTAACAGCGTCTCCTACGAGCAGTACTTC,CASSLNSVSYEQYF
TRBJ1-1,many,TRBV4-1,TRBD1,TGCGCCAGCAGCCACAATACAGGGGAGACTGAAGCTTTCTTT,CASSHNTGETEAFF
TRBJ2-5,few,TRBV5-1,NA,TGCGCCAGCAGCTTGTATCCGCAGGGCGAAGAGACCCAGTACTTC,CASSLYPQGEETQYF
TRBJ1-1,NA,TRBV6-6,NA,TGTGCCATAGGAGGGCCGAACACTGAAGCTTTCTTT,CAIGGPNTEAFF
TRBJ2-6,NA,TRBV10-3,TRBD2,TGTGCCATCAGGGCGACTAGCGGGGGGGCTACTGGGGCCAACGTCCTGACTTTC,CAIRATSGGATGANVLTF
TRBJ2-3,many,TRBV7-3,NA,TGTGCCAGCAGCTTAGGCCTGTCAGATACGCAGTATTTT,CASSLGLSDTQYF
TRBJ2-1,few,TRBV7-4,NA,TGTGCCAGCAGACGGGACTTCAGCTCCTACAATGAGCAGTTCTTC,CASRRDFSSYNEQFF
TRBJ2-1,NA,TRBV27,NA,TGTGCCAGCAGATTCAGCGGATATAGCTCCTACAATGAGCAGTTCTTC,CASRFSGYSSYNEQFF
TRBJ2-4,many,TRBV4-1,NA,TGCGCCAGCAGCCAAGAATGGGACACCAAAAACATTCAGTACTTC,CASSQEWDTKNIQYF
TRBJ2-7,few,TRBV10-3,NA,TGTGCCATCAGTGAGGGGCGGGGGACAGCCTACGAGCAGTACTTC,CAISEGRGTAYEQYF
TRBJ2-5,few,TRBV6-1,NA,TGTGCCAGCAGTGATTGGCCTAGCGTCGAGGAGACCCAGTACTTC,CASSDWPSVEETQYF
TRBJ1-5,few,TRBV2,NA,TGTGCCAGCAGAGCCCGGCAGGGTGGCAGCAATCAGCCCCAGCATTTT,CASRARQGGSNQPQHF
TRBJ2-1,many,TRBV6-4,NA,TGTGCCAGCAGTGACTCAGGAGGGAGCTCCTACAATGAGCAGTTCTTC,CASSDSGGSSYNEQFF
TRBJ2-1,NA,TRBV2,NA,TGTGCCAGCCTGGGGACGGTTAATGAGCAGTTCTTC,CASLGTVNEQFF
TRBJ2-1,NA,TRBV27,TRBD2,TGTGCCAGCAAGGTAGCGGGGACCCACAATGAGCAGTTCTTC,CASKVAGTHNEQFF
TRBJ2-7,many,TRBV7-9,NA,TGTGCCAGCAGCTTAGCCGTCGATGAGCAGTACTTC,CASSLAVDEQYF
TRBJ2-3,few,TRBV10-3,TRBD1,TGTGCCATCAGTGAGTCGGGGGAGACAGGGGACACAGATACGCAGTATTTT,CAISESGETGDTDTQYF
TRBJ1-1,NA,TRBV7-2,NA,TGTGCCAACAGTGGTAGCGAGAACACTGAAGCTTTCTTT,CANSGSENTEAFF
TRBJ2-1,few,TRBV24-1,NA,TGTGCCACCAGTGATTTGTCCAGCGGCAATGAGCAGTTCTTC,CATSDLSSGNEQFF
TRBJ2-2,NA,TRBV7-9,TRBD2,TGTGCCAGCAGCTCAAGATCCCGGGGGGGCCCGACAATCACCGGGGAGCTGTTTTTT,CASSSRSRGGPTITGELFF
TRBJ1-1,many,TRBV12-3/TRBV12-4,TRBD1,TGTGCCAGCAGTTCCGGGACAGGGTGGGATGGCACTGAAGCTTTCTTT,CASSSGTGWDGTEAFF
TRBJ1-4,once,TRBV12-3/TRBV12-4,NA,TGTGCCAGCAGTCAGGCTCTATTTGAAAAACTGTTTTTT,CASSQALFEKLFF
TRBJ2-2,NA,TRBV2,TRBD1,TGTGCCAGGCGGACAGGGGCCGGGGAGCTGTTTTTT,CARRTGAGELFF